This is a list of T cell receptor beta chains from one sample in a study of T cell repertoires in cytomegalovirus infection. Each CDR3 protein gets one entry after TCRdb re-called the reads with MiXCR. The data show a few hundred thousand distinct CDR3 sequences, 20% to 25% seen once. The sequenced sample consisted of CD8+ T cells from PBMCs. Receptors originate from a human donor in good health (CMV status not recorded). Some clones in this sample may be carry-over from other donors' samples. CDR3s include the opening cysteine and the closing phenylalanine or tryptophan. Fields, in order: V gene, D gene, clone size, J gene, CDR3 DNA, CDR3 protein. D genes are given only for firm matches. Clone size, where shown, is once, few, many, or a class for clones that have expanded.

V: TRBV18
D: -
size: many
J: TRBJ2-3
DNA: TGTGCCAGCTCACCACCGGAGGGGGCCCTCACAGATACGCAGTATTTT
CDR3: CASSPPEGALTDTQYF

V: TRBV20-1
D: -
size: -
J: TRBJ2-7
DNA: TGCAGTGCTAGAGGTCGGCAGGGGGGCTACGAGCAGTACTTC
CDR3: CSARGRQGGYEQYF

V: TRBV12-3/TRBV12-4
D: -
size: few
J: TRBJ1-1
DNA: TGTGCCAGCAGTTTAAACTGGGAAGACGACACTGAAGCTTTCTTT
CDR3: CASSLNWEDDTEAFF

V: TRBV7-2
D: -
size: -
J: TRBJ1-5
DNA: TGTGCCAGCAGCTTAAACCGGATGACGGAGAGGGAGCCCCAGCATTTT
CDR3: CASSLNRMTEREPQHF

V: TRBV12-3/TRBV12-4
D: TRBD1
size: -
J: TRBJ1-4
DNA: TGTGCCAGCGTCCGGACAGGGAATGAAAAACTGTTTTTT
CDR3: CASVRTGNEKLFF

V: TRBV29-1
D: -
size: -
J: TRBJ2-2
DNA: TGCAGCGTTGAGATTCTCAAGTCGGACACCGGGGAGCTGTTTTTT
CDR3: CSVEILKSDTGELFF

V: TRBV19
D: TRBD1
size: few
J: TRBJ1-5
DNA: TGTGCCAGTAGCCGGACAGGGGATAGCAATCAGCCCCAGCATTTT
CDR3: CASSRTGDSNQPQHF

V: TRBV2
D: -
size: few
J: TRBJ1-1
DNA: TGTGCCAGCAGTGAAGTCAACACTGAAGCTTTCTTT
CDR3: CASSEVNTEAFF

V: TRBV20-1
D: TRBD2
size: few
J: TRBJ2-1
DNA: TGCAGTGCCGGGACTAGCGGGGGGTTCTCCTACAATGAGCAGTTCTTC
CDR3: CSAGTSGGFSYNEQFF

V: TRBV4-1
D: -
size: -
J: TRBJ2-1
DNA: TGCGCCAGCAGCTACTCGAGTTCTGGGGATGAGCAGTTCTTC
CDR3: CASSYSSSGDEQFF

V: TRBV7-9
D: -
size: many
J: TRBJ1-5
DNA: TGTGCCAGCAGCTTAGGTGCTGGTCAGCCCCAGCATTTT
CDR3: CASSLGAGQPQHF

V: TRBV29-1
D: -
size: -
J: TRBJ1-1
DNA: TGCAGCGTTGGGGCAGGTGAAGCTTTCTTT
CDR3: CSVGAGEAFF

V: TRBV20-1
D: -
size: few
J: TRBJ2-5
DNA: TGCAGTGCTAGACCGGACATAGAGACCCAGTACTTC
CDR3: CSARPDIETQYF

V: TRBV2
D: -
size: -
J: TRBJ2-3
DNA: TGTGCCAGCAGTGAAGCCGACAGATTCACAGATACGCAGTATTTT
CDR3: CASSEADRFTDTQYF

V: TRBV5-4
D: -
size: -
J: TRBJ2-7
DNA: TGTGCCAGCAGCCAGACGAACAACCCCTACGAGCAGTACTTC
CDR3: CASSQTNNPYEQYF

V: TRBV7-9
D: -
size: -
J: TRBJ1-6
DNA: TGTGCCAGCAGCTTAACCGGGACCGACAATTCACCCCTCCACTTT
CDR3: CASSLTGTDNSPLHF

V: TRBV27
D: -
size: many
J: TRBJ1-5
DNA: TGTGCCAGCAGTTTATTTGGGGGTAGCAATCAGCCCCAGCATTTT
CDR3: CASSLFGGSNQPQHF

V: TRBV4-1
D: -
size: many
J: TRBJ2-5
DNA: TGTGCCAGCAGCTTGCCGGGGGGCGAGACCCAGTACTTC
CDR3: CASSLPGGETQYF

V: TRBV7-9
D: -
size: many
J: TRBJ2-3
DNA: TGTGCCAGCAGCCCCCAGGGCCCGAGGGATACGCAGTATTTT
CDR3: CASSPQGPRDTQYF

V: TRBV7-2
D: -
size: many
J: TRBJ1-3
DNA: TGTGCCAGCAGCCCCCTAGTCCCCTCAGGAAACACCATATATTTT
CDR3: CASSPLVPSGNTIYF

V: TRBV27
D: -
size: -
J: TRBJ2-3
DNA: TGTGCCAGCAGTTTAATGGGGCGAATCTCGAGGACGCAGTATTTT
CDR3: CASSLMGRISRTQYF

V: TRBV6-8
D: TRBD2
size: -
J: TRBJ2-1
DNA: TGTGCCAGCCTCCCGGGACTAGCGGGGGCCGTACACTCCTACAATGAGCAGTTCTTC
CDR3: CASLPGLAGAVHSYNEQFF

V: TRBV20-1
D: -
size: few
J: TRBJ2-3
DNA: TGCAGTGCTTCCCAGACGACTGGGGCAGATACGCAGTATTTT
CDR3: CSASQTTGADTQYF

V: TRBV5-1
D: TRBD1
size: -
J: TRBJ2-7
DNA: TGCGCCAGCAGCTTTGGACAGGGGACAGAGCAGTACTTC
CDR3: CASSFGQGTEQYF

V: TRBV5-1
D: TRBD2
size: once
J: TRBJ2-1
DNA: TGCGCCAGCAGCTGGGACTATAGCTCCTACAATGAGCAGTTCTTC
CDR3: CASSWDYSSYNEQFF

V: TRBV28
D: -
size: many
J: TRBJ1-6
DNA: TGTGCCAGCATAGGCCTCATGGGGTTTGATAATTCACCCCTCCACTTT
CDR3: CASIGLMGFDNSPLHF

V: TRBV7-9
D: TRBD2
size: many
J: TRBJ2-2
DNA: TGTGCCAGCAGTTACCTAGCGGCCAACACCGGGGAGCTGTTTTTT
CDR3: CASSYLAANTGELFF

V: TRBV6-5
D: -
size: -
J: TRBJ2-7
DNA: TGTGCCAGCAGTTTGGGTCTTGGGTACAAGCAGTACTTC
CDR3: CASSLGLGYKQYF

V: TRBV4-1
D: TRBD2
size: -
J: TRBJ2-1
DNA: TGTGCCAGCAGCCCCCAGCGGGGGGGGGATAATGAGCAGTTCTTC
CDR3: CASSPQRGGDNEQFF

V: TRBV7-2
D: TRBD2
size: many
J: TRBJ2-7
DNA: TGTGCCAGCAGCCCTCCCGGGACTACATACGAGCAGTACTTC
CDR3: CASSPPGTTYEQYF

V: TRBV7-9
D: TRBD2
size: few
J: TRBJ2-7
DNA: TGTGCCAGCAGCGACCAGCGGGGGGCCTACGAGCAGTACTTC
CDR3: CASSDQRGAYEQYF

V: TRBV15
D: TRBD1
size: -
J: TRBJ1-1
DNA: TGTGCCACCAGCAGACCAGGACAGGGGAACACTGAAGCTTTCTTT
CDR3: CATSRPGQGNTEAFF

V: TRBV7-9
D: -
size: -
J: TRBJ1-1
DNA: TGTGCCAGCAGCGACCACAACACTGAAGCTTTCTTT
CDR3: CASSDHNTEAFF